This TCR beta chain is from a study of lymphopenia after photon versus proton radiotherapy. Assay: immunoSEQ multiplex PCR; the TCRdb copy retains only in-frame clones and omits some. Of 65,000 to 75,000 clones in the sample, about 89% are singletons; the top ten hold 10% to 13%. The V gene lost 7 bases and the J gene lost 2 bases, with 18 bases spanning the gap. The CDR3 contains 16 residues. Germline-derived CDR1 and CDR2 are SNHLY and FYNNEI. Study-wide points: Photon-treated patients lost naive T cells and TCR diversity; proton-treated stayed stable. Post-nadir TCR diversity decline inversely tracked overall survival among those who died.

This clone was recorded a few times. What it recognizes is unknown. The chain has TRBV2 and TRBJ1-3; no clear D. This specimen was peripheral blood, taken from a patient treated with proton-based radiotherapy. The clonotype originates from an elderly man with esophageal cancer. Written as DNA, the CDR3 is TGTGCCAGCAAGGTTCTTAGCACCTGGGCTGGAAACACCATATATTTT. Translated: CASKVLSTWAGNTIYF.